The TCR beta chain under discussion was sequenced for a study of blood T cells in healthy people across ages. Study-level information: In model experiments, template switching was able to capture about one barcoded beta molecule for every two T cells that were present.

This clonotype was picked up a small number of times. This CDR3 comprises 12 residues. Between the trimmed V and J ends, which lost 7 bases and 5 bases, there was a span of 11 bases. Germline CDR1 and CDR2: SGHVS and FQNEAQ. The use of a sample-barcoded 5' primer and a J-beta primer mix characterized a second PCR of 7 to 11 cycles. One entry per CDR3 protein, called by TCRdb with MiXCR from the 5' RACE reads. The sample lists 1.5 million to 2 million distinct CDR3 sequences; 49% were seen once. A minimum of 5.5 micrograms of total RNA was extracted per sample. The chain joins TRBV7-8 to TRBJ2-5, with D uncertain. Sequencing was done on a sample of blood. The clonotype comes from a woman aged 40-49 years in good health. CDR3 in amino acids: CASTSPSETQYF. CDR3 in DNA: TGTGCCAGCACCTCACCCTCGGAGACCCAGTACTTC.